One and the same sample provided the 21 T cell receptor beta chains below, sequenced in a study of tumor-infiltrating lymphocytes in oesophageal squamous cell carcinoma. MiXCR, applied by TCRdb to the PCR reads, yields one record per CDR3 protein. Here the sample spans about 14,000 distinct CDR3 sequences, less than 60% being singletons. The source material was blood. The receptor source for this set is a male donor with esophageal squamous cell carcinoma.

This clonotype is categorized as medium-sized. This rearrangement joins TRBV10-1 to TRBJ2-1; D perhaps matches TRBD2 (5 bases). V was trimmed by 3 bases and J by 3 bases, leaving 6 bases between them. The CDR3 covers 13 residues. CDR1 is WNHNN and CDR2 is SYGVQD in the germline V gene (reference sequence). CDR3 residues: CASSDGNYNEQFF. The DNA for the CDR3 is TGCGCCAGCAGTGACGGGAACTACAATGAGCAGTTCTTC.

Comments on this clonotype: Mismatch with germline at one junction end may stem from a read error. The chain couples TRBV7-2 to TRBJ2-7; 10 bases match TRBD1. This CDR3 is built from 15 residues. Germline assignment: CDR1 SGHTA and CDR2 FQGNSA. In nucleotides, the CDR3 is TGTGCCAGCAGCCGACAGGGGGCCAGTAATTCACCCCTCCACTTC. Translated, it gives CASSRQGASNSPLHF.

This clonotype was recorded at least ten times. A read error may explain this, as a much larger clone is one base away. This rearrangement joins TRBV10-2 to TRBJ2-5; tentative D call: TRBD2 (6 bases). Germline assignment: CDR1 WSHSY and CDR2 SAAADI. The CDR3 consists of 18 residues. V lost 2 bases to trimming and J lost 11 bases, with 30 bases between them. The CDR3 nucleotides are TGCGCCAGCAGTGAGGTTTTTTTAACTAGCCGTGGCATACGGGAGCAGTACTTC. It yields the protein CASSEVFLTSRGIREQYF.

The V gene is TRBV12-3 or TRBV12-4, the J gene TRBJ2-7; no firm D call. V shed 6 bases and J shed 2 bases, with 11 bases lying between them. This CDR3 is built from 13 residues. CDR3 in amino acids: CASSPSGTYEQYF. The CDR3 DNA reads TGTGCCAGCAGCCCTAGTGGAACCTACGAGCAGTACTTC.

This clonotype was counted only a few times. The gene calls are TRBV5-1 and TRBJ2-7; D is uncertain. The better agreement between TRBJ2-1 and the DNA end casts doubt on the J call. The CDR3 covers 12 residues. Germline CDR1 is SGHRS and CDR2 is YFSETQ. The CDR3 DNA sequence: TGCGCCAGCAGCTTGGCCGGCAATGAGCAGTTCTTC. As protein: CASSLAGNEQFF.

This sequence joins TRBV7-8 and TRBJ2-7; the D gene is possibly TRBD2 (6 bases). Germline CDR1 SGHVS, CDR2 FQNEAQ. With 2 bases removed from V and 9 bases from J, the gap between germline ends came to 20 bases. The CDR3 extends over 15 amino acids. CDR3 DNA sequence: TGTGCCAGCAGCTTATCGGTAGGACTACTTTTAGGGCAGTACTTC. It translates to CASSLSVGLLLGQYF.

The J gene is TRBJ2-7, the V gene TRBV7-8, with TRBD2 matching 10 bases. V shed 2 bases and J 3 bases; nucleotides not matched to a gene: 1. The CDR3 runs to 14 residues. Germline CDR1 SGHVS, CDR2 FQNEAQ. Here the CDR3 reads CASSLRTSGYEQYF. The CDR3 region has the DNA TGTGCCAGCAGCTTACGGACTAGCGGCTACGAGCAGTACTTC. The full variable domain, rest sourced from reference TRBV7-8 and TRBJ2-7, is GAGVSQSPRYKVAKRGQDVALRCDPISGHVSLFWYQQALGQGPEFLTYFQNEAQLDKSGLPSDRFFAERPEGSVSTLKIQRTQQEDSAVYLCASSLRTSGYEQYFGPGTRLTVT.

The V call is TRBV7-8, the J call TRBJ2-1, with TRBD2 as a possible D gene (5 bases). The J call may be in error: the DNA end matches TRBJ2-7 better. CDR1 is SGHVS and CDR2 is FQNEAQ in the germline V gene. The CDR3 is made up of 15 amino acids. DNA of the CDR3: TGTGCCAGCAGCTTAGACAAGCGGAACTCCTACGAGCAGTACTTC. Its protein product is CASSLDKRNSYEQYF.

This clonotype was counted many times. The chain is built from TRBV4-1 and TRBJ2-1; the D gene is possibly TRBD2 (5 bases). Germline V lookup: CDR1 MGHRA, CDR2 YSYEKL. CDR3 length: 15 residues. V lost 2 bases, J lost 6 bases, and 14 bases lay in between. The CDR3 is CASSQYDRGSNEQFF. Here the CDR3 DNA reads TGCGCCAGCAGCCAATACGATCGTGGGAGCAATGAGCAGTTCTTC.

The chain employs TRBV7-2 and TRBJ2-5, with TRBD2 identical over 7 bases. This CDR3 has 16 residues. The germline CDR1 and CDR2 sequences are SGHTA and FQGNSA. The V segment lost 6 bases and the J segment 11 bases; nucleotides outside the gene matches: 21. CDR3 nucleotide sequence: TGTGCCAGCAGAGGACCGGGACTACGCTCCTACAATGAGCAGTACTTC. Residues: CASRGPGLRSYNEQYF. Full variable domain (rest looked up from reference TRBV7-2 and TRBJ2-5): GAGVSQSPSNKVTEKGKDVELRCDPISGHTALYWYRQSLGQGLEFLIYFQGNSAPDKSGLPSDRFSAERTGGSVSTLTIQRTQQEDSAVYLCASRGPGLRSYNEQYFGPGTRLLVL.

V and J are TRBV7-2 and TRBJ2-3, with 7 bases identical to TRBD1. J lost 12 bases, V lost 5 bases, and 20 bases had no gene match. The CDR3 runs 16 residues. Germline V gives CDR1 SGHTA, CDR2 FQGNSA. For the CDR3, the DNA is TGTGCCAGCAGCCTGAGTCCAAAACAGGGGCGGAAGACCCAGTATTTT. Translation gives CASSLSPKQGRKTQYF.

In the case of this clonotype: The CDR3 does not close with the conserved phenylalanine or tryptophan, likely indicating a read error. The limits of the CDR3 on the DNA are not certain, so only TCRdb's listed CDR3 is given. The V and J genes are TRBV6-9 and TRBJ2-3; TRBD1 was called by the table and not checked on the DNA. The CDR3 numbers 18 amino acids, ends counted. Germline-derived CDR1 and CDR2 are MNHGY and SVAAGI. Here the CDR3 reads CASSRPGQRAKNIQYFGP.

This clonotype was found many times. The rearrangement links TRBV6-6 to TRBJ1-5; unclear D gene. V lost 2 bases and J 6 bases, leaving 20 bases between the germline ends. Germline V CDR1 and CDR2: MNHNY, SVGAGI (reference sequence). The CDR3 is made up of 17 amino acids. The CDR3 reads CASSYDAPAGVGQPQHF. The CDR3 DNA sequence: TGTGCCAGCAGTTACGACGCTCCCGCGGGAGTCGGTCAGCCCCAGCATTTT.

This clonotype rates as medium-sized. This chain joins TRBV27 and TRBJ2-6, with no clear D. Germline V gene sequence: CDR1 MNHEY, CDR2 SMNVEV (reference sequence). V gave up 4 bases and J gave up 0 bases, with 1 base separating them. The CDR3 sequence is 13 residues long. The CDR3 reads CASSYSGANVLTF. CDR3 in DNA: TGTGCCAGCAGTTACTCTGGGGCCAACGTCCTGACTTTC.

V is TRBV6-1 and J is TRBJ2-3, with 8 bases matching TRBD2. The junction had 5 bases not matched to a gene; V was cut back by 1 base and J by 2 bases. The germline V gene has CDR1 MNHNS and CDR2 SASEGT. The CDR3 spans 16 residues. This chain's CDR3 is CASSEVAGSFTDTQYF. For the CDR3, the DNA is TGTGCCAGCAGTGAAGTAGCGGGGTCCTTCACAGATACGCAGTATTTT.

The rearrangement joins TRBV7-9 to TRBJ2-7, with TRBD2 identical over 9 bases. CDR1 and CDR2 (germline): SEHNR, FQNEAQ (reference sequence). This CDR3 has 14 residues. The ends lost 6 bases at V and 6 bases at J; junction bases unmatched: 9. Here the CDR3 reads CASSPGLADPEQYF. The CDR3 region has the DNA TGTGCCAGCAGTCCGGGACTAGCCGATCCCGAGCAGTACTTC. The complete variable domain, with remaining parts taken from reference TRBV7-9 and TRBJ2-7, reads DTGVSQNPRHKITKRGQNVTFRCDPISEHNRLYWYRQTLGQGPEFLTYFQNEAQLEKSRLLSDRFSAERPKGSFSTLEIQRTEQGDSAMYLCASSPGLADPEQYFGPGTRLTVT.

This clonotype was observed many times. J is TRBJ2-5 and V is TRBV5-1; the match to TRBD2 covers 9 bases. The CDR3 loop spans 15 amino acids. V shed 5 bases and J 2 bases; nucleotides not matched to a gene: 7. Germline assignment: CDR1 SGHRS and CDR2 YFSETQ. The CDR3: CASRTGLAKQETQYF. CDR3 nucleotide sequence: TGCGCCAGCAGGACAGGACTAGCGAAACAAGAGACCCAGTACTTC.

This clonotype has a count of ten or more. V usage is TRBV11-2 and J usage is TRBJ2-1; perhaps D is TRBD1 or TRBD2 (5 bases each). CDR1 and CDR2 from the germline V gene are SGHAT and FQNNGV. The CDR3 runs to 15 residues. The germline V and J ends were trimmed by 2 bases and 3 bases, with 11 bases remaining between them. CDR3 sequence reads: CASSLSRGDYNEQFF. Here the CDR3 DNA reads TGTGCCAGCAGCTTAAGCCGGGGCGACTACAATGAGCAGTTCTTC.

Many counts were recorded for this clonotype. A much larger clone lies one base from this, so it may be a read error. The V gene is TRBV6-1, the J gene TRBJ2-3, with 11 bases lining up with TRBD2. CDR1 and CDR2 from the germline V gene are MNHNS and SASEGT. CDR3 size: 18 residues. The V and J ends lost 7 bases and 14 bases, in that order; junction bases with no gene match: 26. Here the CDR3 DNA reads TGTGCCAGCAACGGACTAGCGGGTAACAACGCGAACACCGGGGAGCTGTATTTT. Its protein is CASNGLAGNNANTGELYF.

The chain employs TRBV6-6 and TRBJ2-6, with a weak D call TRBD1 (6 bases). Trimming pared 5 bases from V and 4 bases from J, leaving 12 bases between. The CDR3 sequence is 15 residues long. The V gene's germline CDR1 is MNHNY and CDR2 SVGAGI (reference sequence). Here the CDR3 reads CASSAQGPGANVLTF. The CDR3 DNA follows: TGTGCCAGCAGTGCACAGGGTCCCGGGGCCAACGTCCTGACTTTC.

The gene calls are TRBV11-3 and TRBJ2-3; 11 nucleotides agree with TRBD2. The germline V gene encodes CDR1 SGHNT and CDR2 YENEEA. Germline trimming cut 5 bases from V and 4 bases from J; bases unmatched to any gene: 5. CDR3 length equals 15 residues. This CDR3 reads CASSPGLADSDTQYF. The CDR3 DNA sequence: TGTGCCAGCAGCCCGGGACTAGCGGATTCAGATACGCAGTATTTT.